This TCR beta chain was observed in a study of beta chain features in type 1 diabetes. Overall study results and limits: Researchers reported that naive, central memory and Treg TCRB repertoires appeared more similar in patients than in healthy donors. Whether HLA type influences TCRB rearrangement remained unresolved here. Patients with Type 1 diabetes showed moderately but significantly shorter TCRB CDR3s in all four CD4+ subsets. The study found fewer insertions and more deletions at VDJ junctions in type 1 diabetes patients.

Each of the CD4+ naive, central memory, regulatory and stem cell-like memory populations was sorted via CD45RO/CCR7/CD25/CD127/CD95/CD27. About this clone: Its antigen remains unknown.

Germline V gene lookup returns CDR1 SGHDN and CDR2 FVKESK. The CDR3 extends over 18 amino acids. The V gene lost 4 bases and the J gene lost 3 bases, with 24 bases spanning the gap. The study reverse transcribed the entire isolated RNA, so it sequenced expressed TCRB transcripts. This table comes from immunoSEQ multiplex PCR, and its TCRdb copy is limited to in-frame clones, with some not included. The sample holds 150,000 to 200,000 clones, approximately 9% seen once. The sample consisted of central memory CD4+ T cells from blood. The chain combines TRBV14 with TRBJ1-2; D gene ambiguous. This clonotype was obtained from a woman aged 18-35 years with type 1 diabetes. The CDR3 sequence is CASSPLRPGSLLDYGYTF. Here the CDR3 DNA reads TGTGCCAGCAGCCCCCTTAGGCCAGGCAGCCTGCTTGACTATGGCTACACCTTC.